This is a list of T cell receptor beta chains from one sample in a study of T cells in Graves' hyperthyroidism and ophthalmopathy. TCRdb re-called the multiplex PCR reads with MiXCR, one entry per CDR3 protein. The sample lists 600,000 to 850,000 distinct CDR3 sequences, 15% to 20% occurring once. Material for sequencing was blood. Receptors originate from a woman aged 50 to 65 with Graves' hyperthyroidism that later progressed to Graves' ophthalmopathy. The CDR3 runs from the conserved cysteine through the conserved F or W.

V gene,J gene,CDR3 protein
TRBV20-1,TRBJ1-6,CSASFGQGNSPLHF
TRBV27,TRBJ2-7,CASIQSLTYEQYF
TRBV7-8,TRBJ2-5,CASSQGVLAGGPGETQYF
TRBV6-1,TRBJ2-5,CASSERLLQETQYF
TRBV6-5,TRBJ2-1,CASSYSGQSYNEQFF
TRBV3-1,TRBJ2-5,CASRPNPGSTETQYF
TRBV27,TRBJ1-2,CASSPHDRGLENYGYTF
TRBV24-1,TRBJ2-3,CATSDWDTDTQYF
TRBV6-1,TRBJ2-3,CASRTYDTDTQYF
TRBV27,TRBJ1-5,CASRSQGTVGQPQHF
TRBV6-1,TRBJ1-2,CASRTSRGQNYGYTF
TRBV20-1,TRBJ2-1,CSAAKGTGGRLGNEQFF
TRBV3-1,TRBJ2-1,CASSHDNEQFF
TRBV19,TRBJ2-3,CASSIVGGRADTQYF
TRBV7-9,TRBJ2-2,CASSYTGGGFGELFF
TRBV20-1,TRBJ2-7,CSAPKAGPHEQYF
TRBV20-1,TRBJ2-3,CSATTGLARGTDTQYF
TRBV30,TRBJ2-2,CAWSDGTTNTGELFF
TRBV24-1,TRBJ2-2,CATSRLNTGELFF
TRBV13,TRBJ2-7,CASSLGGGALEQYF
TRBV19,TRBJ1-1,CASSSGYAEAFF